One and the same sample provided the 29 T cell receptor beta chains below, sequenced in a study of blood T cells in healthy people across ages. The use of a sample-barcoded 5' primer and a J-beta primer mix characterized a second PCR of roughly 7 to 11 cycles. A single record per CDR3 protein comes from TCRdb applying MiXCR to the 5' RACE reads. This table has over 950,000 distinct CDR3 sequences, more than 30% appearing once. Sample: blood. Receptors originate from a man aged 18 to 30 in good health.

A few counts support this clonotype. V is TRBV29-1 and J is TRBJ1-4; weak D call: TRBD1 (6 bases). Trimming shortened V by 4 bases and J by 7 bases, and 19 bases separated the two germline ends. The CDR3 length is 15 residues. Germline V gene data show CDR1 as SQVTM and CDR2 as ANQGSEA. The CDR3 sequence: CSVVHRGTKIEKLFF. CDR3 DNA: TGCAGCGTTGTCCATCGCGGGACAAAAATTGAAAAACTGTTTTTT. Using reference TRBV29-1 and TRBJ1-4 for the parts outside the CDR3, the full variable domain is SAVISQKPSRDICQRGTSLTIQCQVDSQVTMMFWYRQQPGQSLTLIATANQGSEATYESGFVIDKFPISRPNLTFSTLTVSNMSPEDSSIYLCSVVHRGTKIEKLFFGSGTQLSVL.

This clonotype was seen a handful of times. V gene TRBV6-5 combines with J gene TRBJ2-5, with TRBD2 identical over 8 bases. Germline trimming cut 2 bases from V and 2 bases from J; bases unmatched to any gene: 13. CDR3 size: 18 residues. The germline CDR1 and CDR2 sequences are MNHEY and SVGAGI. CDR3 protein: CASSYGGLVAGTQETQYF. DNA of the CDR3: TGTGCCAGCAGTTACGGGGGGTTAGTAGCGGGAACTCAAGAGACCCAGTACTTC.

This clonotype was observed at least ten times. The chain links TRBV20-1 to TRBJ2-5, with 9 bases matching TRBD2. V lost 5 bases, J lost 2 bases, and 3 bases stayed unmatched. CDR1 and CDR2 (germline): DFQATT, SNEGSKA (reference sequence). CDR3 size: 13 residues. The CDR3, as DNA: TGCAGTGCTGAGCGGGGGGTACAAGAGACCCAGTACTTC. Translation gives CSAERGVQETQYF.

Only a few counts were recorded for this clonotype. The V gene is TRBV7-3, the J gene TRBJ2-7; the D gene is possibly TRBD1 (5 bases). CDR3 length: 15 residues. Per the germline V gene, CDR1 is SGHTA and CDR2 is FQGTGA. Trimming cost V 1 base and J 4 bases, with 14 bases left between them. CDR3 nucleotide sequence: TGTGCCAGCAGCTTAATTGCCGGGCCAGGGTACGAGCAGTACTTC. Residues: CASSLIAGPGYEQYF.

This clonotype appeared a single time. The chain carries TRBV27 and TRBJ2-3; D ambiguous. V dropped 11 bases and J dropped 5 bases, with 14 bases sitting between them. The germline V gene has CDR1 MNHEY and CDR2 SMNVEV (reference sequence). This CDR3 spans 12 amino acids. The CDR3 sequence: CAGGRGVDTQYF. CDR3 nucleotide sequence: TGTGCCGGCGGACGTGGTGTAGATACGCAGTATTTT.

The chain employs TRBV7-9 and TRBJ1-4, with a tentative D call TRBD1 (5 bases). The CDR3 is 14 residues long. Trimming stripped 3 bases from V and 5 bases from J, with 10 bases between. Germline V CDR1 and CDR2: SEHNR, FQNEAQ (reference sequence). CDR3 protein: CASSLGEVNEKLFF. The CDR3, as DNA: TGTGCCAGCAGCTTGGGGGAGGTGAATGAAAAACTGTTTTTT.

The V call is TRBV5-1, the J call TRBJ2-5; TRBD1 might be the D (5 bases). Germline CDR1 and CDR2: SGHRS and YFSETQ. V lost 0 bases, J lost 4 bases, and 10 bases lay in between. CDR3 length: 14 amino acids. The CDR3 here is CASSLVTGAETQYF. CDR3 nucleotides: TGCGCCAGCAGCTTGGTTACAGGCGCAGAGACCCAGTACTTC.

J is TRBJ1-1 and V is TRBV21-1; TRBD1 reflects the table's D call only, with no check against the DNA. TRBV21-1 is an annotated pseudogene. The CDR3 is 16 amino acids. CDR3 nucleotide sequence: TGTGCCAGCAGCGACGAACTGGGACACCTGAACACTGAAGCTTTCTTT. This translates into CASSDELGHLNTEAFF.

This clonotype was observed a handful of times. This may be a read error, as it is one base from a much larger clone. The chain combines TRBV3-1 with TRBJ2-1, with 9 bases matching TRBD2. The DNA matches TRBJ2-7 better at its end, which makes the J call doubtful. CDR3 length: 17 amino acids. Germline V gene data show CDR1 as LGHDT and CDR2 as YNNKEL (reference sequence). CDR3 sequence (DNA): TGTGCCAGCAGCCAAGATATGCGGGGGGGCTCCTACAATGAGCAGTACTTC. As protein: CASSQDMRGGSYNEQYF.

CDR3 region: CASSPGLANYNEQYF. The CDR3 DNA follows: TGTGCCAGCAGCCCCGGACTAGCGAACTACAATGAGCAGTACTTC. The chain carries TRBV4-2 and TRBJ2-7; the match to TRBD2 covers 9 bases. The CDR3 contains 15 residues. Germline V CDR1 and CDR2: LGHNA, YNFKEQ. V shed 4 bases and J 7 bases; nucleotides not matched to a gene: 11.

The chain links TRBV4-3 to TRBJ1-2; 8 positions agree with TRBD1. The germline CDR1 and CDR2 sequences are LGHNA and YSLEER. J lost 4 bases, V lost 1 base, and 5 bases had no gene match. This CDR3 contains 15 residues. The CDR3 DNA reads TGCGCCAGCAGCCAAGGGACAGGGAGAGGCTATGGCTACACCTTC. It yields the protein CASSQGTGRGYGYTF.

This clonotype was detected only a few times. V usage is TRBV20-1 and J usage is TRBJ2-7; the D is unclear. V dropped 5 bases and J dropped 2 bases, with 25 bases sitting between them. The CDR3 loop spans 17 amino acids. Germline values: CDR1 DFQATT, CDR2 SNEGSKA (reference sequence). CDR3 amino acids: CSASLQAYGRRAYEQYF. CDR3 sequence (DNA): TGCAGTGCTTCACTCCAAGCTTACGGGCGGAGAGCCTACGAGCAGTACTTC.

This clonotype appeared a few times. The chain has TRBV30 and TRBJ1-2; D gene ambiguous. V was trimmed by 0 bases and J by 5 bases, leaving 16 bases between them. Looked up from germline, CDR1 is GTSNPN and CDR2 is SVGIG (reference sequence). The CDR3 extends over 15 amino acids. The CDR3 protein is CAWSVKVRRAYGYTF. CDR3 coding DNA: TGTGCCTGGAGTGTAAAGGTCAGACGGGCATATGGCTACACCTTC.

The V call is TRBV5-1, the J call TRBJ1-2, with D possibly matching TRBD1 (5 bases). V was shortened by 4 bases and J by 2 bases, with 12 bases between the two germline ends. Germline values: CDR1 SGHRS, CDR2 YFSETQ. The CDR3 is made up of 14 amino acids. CDR3 in amino acids: CASSTRDLNYGYTF. CDR3 nucleotide sequence: TGCGCCAGCAGCACCCGGGACTTGAACTATGGCTACACCTTC.

J is TRBJ1-5 and V is TRBV27, with D tentatively TRBD1 (5 bases). Germline V lookup: CDR1 MNHEY, CDR2 SMNVEV (reference sequence). The CDR3 sequence is 15 residues long. V was pared by 5 bases and J by 2 bases, with 13 bases between. This CDR3 is CASSAPGGGNQPQHF. The CDR3 DNA follows: TGTGCCAGCAGTGCGCCCGGGGGTGGCAATCAGCCCCAGCATTTT.

This clonotype was seen ten or more times. This chain links TRBV9 with TRBJ2-1; D unclear. Germline-derived CDR1 and CDR2 are SGDLS and YYNGEE. V lost 4 bases and J 0 bases, leaving 11 bases between the germline ends. The length of the CDR3 is 15 residues. The CDR3 spells CASSPVRSSYNEQFF. The CDR3 DNA is TGTGCCAGCAGCCCCGTCCGGAGCTCCTACAATGAGCAGTTCTTC.

There are a few counts of this clonotype. The chain uses TRBV6-5 and TRBJ2-4; TRBD2 agrees at 7 bases. The DNA end lines up better with TRBJ2-5; the J call may be wrong. The germline V gene has CDR1 MNHEY and CDR2 SVGAGI. This CDR3 comprises 15 residues. The DNA of the CDR3 is TGTGCCAGCAGTTACGGGGCTAGCGGTCAAGAGACCCAGTACTTC. As protein: CASSYGASGQETQYF.

J is TRBJ2-3 and V is TRBV6-6, with TRBD2 as a possible D gene (5 bases). The CDR3 totals 17 residues. Germline V lookup: CDR1 MNHNY, CDR2 SVGAGI (reference sequence). V dropped 2 bases and J dropped 0 bases, with 15 bases sitting between them. Written as DNA, the CDR3 is TGTGCCAGCAGTTACCCCGTTGTCGGGGTTAGCACAGATACGCAGTATTTT. This codes for CASSYPVVGVSTDTQYF.

This clonotype was observed a single time. The junction shows a germline mismatch at one end, possibly a read error. V and J are TRBV7-9 and TRBJ2-3; D remains ambiguous. Germline-derived CDR1 and CDR2 are SEHNR and FQNEAQ (reference sequence). CDR3 length: 14 amino acids. The CDR3 protein is CASRAMGSTETQYF. In DNA form, the CDR3 reads TGTGCCAGCAGGGCGATGGGAAGCACAGAGACGCAGTATTTT. The entire variable domain, with the rest obtained from reference TRBV7-9 and TRBJ2-3, is as follows: DTGVSQNPRHKITKRGQNVTFRCDPISEHNRLYWYRQTLGQGPEFLTYFQNEAQLEKSRLLSDRFSAERPKGSFSTLEIQRTEQGDSAMYLCASRAMGSTETQYFGPGTRLTVL.

The chain has TRBV7-2 and TRBJ2-7; 8 nucleotides agree with TRBD1. The V segment lost 2 bases and the J segment 6 bases; nucleotides outside the gene matches: 12. Germline CDR1 SGHTA, CDR2 FQGNSA. CDR3 length: 16 amino acids. The CDR3 nucleotides read TGTGCCAGCAGCTTAACCCGGACAGGGAAATTTGGCGAGCAGTACTTC. Translating it yields CASSLTRTGKFGEQYF.

This clonotype was seen only a few times. The chain has TRBV4-3 and TRBJ1-5; D gene uncertain. The ends were cut back, 1 base at V and 6 bases at J, with 10 bases in the middle. Germline values: CDR1 LGHNA, CDR2 YSLEER. The CDR3 is made up of 14 amino acids. The CDR3 nucleotides read TGCGCCAGCAGCCAAGCAGTGGAAGGTCAGCCCCAGCATTTT. Its translation is CASSQAVEGQPQHF.

This rearrangement joins TRBV9 to TRBJ1-6; TRBD1 might be the D (5 bases). Trimming removed 0 bases from V and 7 bases from J, with 11 bases in between. Germline values: CDR1 SGDLS, CDR2 YYNGEE. This CDR3 has 15 amino acids. CDR3: CASSVAPQGNSPLHF. As DNA, the CDR3 is TGTGCCAGCAGCGTAGCCCCGCAGGGCAATTCACCCCTCCACTTT.

The chain uses TRBV5-1 and TRBJ2-7; TRBD1 matches 8 bases. The J segment lost 9 bases and the V segment lost 0 bases, leaving 5 bases of the junction unmatched. CDR1 SGHRS and CDR2 YFSETQ come from the germline V gene. CDR3 size: 13 residues. CDR3 sequence (DNA): TGCGCCAGCAGCTTGGAATCAGGGACAGGGCAGTACTTC. This codes for CASSLESGTGQYF.

The rearrangement links TRBV2 to TRBJ2-7; no definite D call. This CDR3 region has 12 residues. The germline V gene encodes CDR1 SNHLY and CDR2 FYNNEI. The V end was cut by 7 bases, the J end by 8 bases, with 15 bases between. The CDR3 loop reads CASNQVTPQQYF. The CDR3 DNA reads as TGTGCCAGCAATCAGGTGACTCCTCAGCAGTACTTC. Full variable domain (missing parts from reference TRBV2 and TRBJ2-7): EPEVTQTPSHQVTQMGQEVILRCVPISNHLYFYWYRQILGQKVEFLVSFYNNEISEKSEIFDDQFSVERPDGSNFTLKIRSTKLEDSAMYFCASNQVTPQQYFGPGTRLTVT.

The chain joins TRBV20-1 to TRBJ2-1, with TRBD1 matching over 7 bases. V dropped 1 base and J dropped 4; count of bases not matched to a gene: 10. Germline V gives CDR1 DFQATT, CDR2 SNEGSKA (reference sequence). The CDR3 totals 16 residues. The CDR3 DNA is TGCAGTGCTAGAGGTTATCGGGGACAGAGTTACAATGAGCAGTTCTTC. Protein: CSARGYRGQSYNEQFF.

Details on this clonotype: Relative to the germline gene, one junction end is altered; a read error may explain this. The J gene is TRBJ2-3, the V gene TRBV7-2; maybe TRBD1 (6 bases). The CDR3 is 14 amino acids. CDR1 is SGHTA, CDR2 FQGNSA, per germline. The CDR3 DNA follows: TGTGCCAGCAGCCAGGACAGCGGCACAGATCCGCAGTATTTT. It yields the protein CASSQDSGTDPQYF.

This clonotype has just a few counts. The J gene is TRBJ2-5, the V gene TRBV28; D tentatively fits TRBD1 or TRBD2 (5 bases each). This CDR3 region has 15 residues. V was shortened by 5 bases and J by 1 base, with 14 bases between the two germline ends. Germline V gene data show CDR1 as MDHEN and CDR2 as SYDVKM. In nucleotides, the CDR3 is TGTGCCAGCAGTAACCCCGGGACGTTCCAAGAGACCCAGTACTTC. Residues: CASSNPGTFQETQYF. Variable domain in full (rest from reference TRBV28 and TRBJ2-5): DVKVTQSSRYLVKRTGEKVFLECVQDMDHENMFWYRQDPGLGLRLIYFSYDVKMKEKGDIPEGYSVSREKKERFSLILESASTNQTSMYLCASSNPGTFQETQYFGPGTRLLVL.

This clonotype showed up just once. The rearrangement uses TRBV9 and TRBJ1-2; possible D gene TRBD1, 5 bases. The CDR3 runs to 14 residues. Germline CDR1 is SGDLS and CDR2 is YYNGEE. V lost 3 bases, J lost 7 bases, and 16 bases lay in between. Written as DNA, the CDR3 is TGTGCCAGCAGCGACGGGACGGCCAAATTTGGCTACACCTTC. It encodes CASSDGTAKFGYTF.

This rearrangement joins TRBV29-1 to TRBJ2-5; 9 nucleotides match TRBD1. The CDR3 sequence is 12 residues long. V was clipped by 8 bases and J by 4 bases; unmatched bases: 5. Germline lookup yields CDR1 SQVTM and CDR2 ANQGSEA. The CDR3 sequence is CSLRQGGETQYF. CDR3 DNA sequence: TGCAGCTTAAGACAGGGGGGAGAGACCCAGTACTTC.